Listed below are T cell receptor beta chains from one sample, sequenced in a study of post-analysis software for immune sequencing data. TCRdb analysed the PCR reads with MiXCR anew, one entry per CDR3 protein. In the table there are about 680,000 distinct CDR3 sequences, around 60% of which are singletons. Sequencing was carried out using blood. The receptor set was obtained from a girl aged 2 to 10 with multiple sclerosis. CDR3s include the opening cysteine and the closing phenylalanine or tryptophan. D genes are given only for firm matches. Size is stated for part of the rows, as once, few or many counts, or as a class when the clone is expanded.

>16|TRBV20-1|TRBD2|TRBJ2-3|-
TGCAGTGCTAGAGATTCCAGCGGGAGAGGGGCAGATACGCAGTATTTT
CSARDSSGRGADTQYF
>15|TRBV7-2|TRBD1|TRBJ2-5|-
TGTGCCAGCAGACTTACCGGGACAGGGCATGAGACCCAGTACTTC
CASRLTGTGHETQYF
>12|TRBV18|-|TRBJ2-1|-
TGTGCCAGCTCTCCGGATGACAATGAGCAGTTCTTC
CASSPDDNEQFF
>16|TRBV6-4|-|TRBJ2-6|-
TGTGCCAGCAGTGACTCTGGGGTTTCTGGGGCCAACGTCCTGACTTTC
CASSDSGVSGANVLTF
>15|TRBV7-6|-|TRBJ2-3|few
TGTGCCAGCAGCTTAGTAGGTGGCACCACAGATACGCAGTATTTT
CASSLVGGTTDTQYF
>15|TRBV12-3/TRBV12-4|TRBD2|TRBJ2-1|-
TGTGCCAGCAGTCAGGACGGGGGGGTTTGGAATGAGCAGTTCTTC
CASSQDGGVWNEQFF
>17|TRBV9|TRBD2|TRBJ2-1|-
TGTGCCAGCAGCGTGGACCCGACAGCGGGAGTCTTAAATGAGCAGTTCTTC
CASSVDPTAGVLNEQFF
>12|TRBV7-9|-|TRBJ1-1|-
TGTGCCAGCAGCTTAACCGGGACGAACTCTTTCTTT
CASSLTGTNSFF
>13|TRBV20-1|TRBD2|TRBJ2-5|-
TGCAGTGCTAGGGGCGCGGGAGGGGAGACCCAGTACTTC
CSARGAGGETQYF
>14|TRBV6-2/TRBV6-3|-|TRBJ1-2|few
TGTGCCAGCAGTTTTAACAGGGATTCCTATGGCTACACCTTC
CASSFNRDSYGYTF
>15|TRBV11-3|-|TRBJ2-1|-
TGTGCCAGCAGTCACCGGGCCACCTTATACAATGAGCAGTTCTTC
CASSHRATLYNEQFF
>14|TRBV29-1|TRBD1|TRBJ2-1|-
TGCAGCGGTGAAGGGGGCGGCTCCTACAATGAGCAGTTCTTC
CSGEGGGSYNEQFF